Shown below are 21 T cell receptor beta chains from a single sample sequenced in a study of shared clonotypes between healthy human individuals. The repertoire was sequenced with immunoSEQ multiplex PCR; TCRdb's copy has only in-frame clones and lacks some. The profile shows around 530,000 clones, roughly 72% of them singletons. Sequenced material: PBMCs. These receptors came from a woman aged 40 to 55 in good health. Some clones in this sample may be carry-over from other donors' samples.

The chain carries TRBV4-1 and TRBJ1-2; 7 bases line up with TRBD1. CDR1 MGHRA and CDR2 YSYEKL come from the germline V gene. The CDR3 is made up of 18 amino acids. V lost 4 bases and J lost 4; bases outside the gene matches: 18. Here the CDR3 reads CASSLAVIGAGGSYGYTF. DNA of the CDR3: TGCGCCAGCAGCCTCGCCGTGATTGGGGCAGGGGGAAGCTATGGCTACACCTTC.

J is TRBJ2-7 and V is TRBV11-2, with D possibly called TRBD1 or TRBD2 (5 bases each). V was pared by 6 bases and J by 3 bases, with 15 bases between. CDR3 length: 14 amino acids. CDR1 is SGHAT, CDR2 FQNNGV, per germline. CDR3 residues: CASREYRDGYEQYF. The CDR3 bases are TGTGCCAGCAGGGAGTACCGGGACGGCTACGAGCAGTACTTC.

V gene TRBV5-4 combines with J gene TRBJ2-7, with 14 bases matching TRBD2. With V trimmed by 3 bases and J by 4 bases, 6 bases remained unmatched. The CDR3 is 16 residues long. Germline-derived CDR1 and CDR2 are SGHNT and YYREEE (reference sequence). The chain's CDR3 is CASSSGTSGRGYEQYF. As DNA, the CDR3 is TGTGCCAGCAGCTCCGGGACTAGCGGGAGAGGTTACGAGCAGTACTTC. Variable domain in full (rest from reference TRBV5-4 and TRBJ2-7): ETGVTQSPTHLIKTRGQQVTLRCSSQSGHNTVSWYQQALGQGPQFIFQYYREEENGRGNFPPRFSGLQFPNYSSELNVNALELDDSALYLCASSSGTSGRGYEQYFGPGTRLTVT.

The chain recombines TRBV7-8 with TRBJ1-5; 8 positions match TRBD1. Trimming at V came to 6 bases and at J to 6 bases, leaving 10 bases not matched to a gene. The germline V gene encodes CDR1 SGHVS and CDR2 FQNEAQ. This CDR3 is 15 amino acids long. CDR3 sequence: CASSQDRVGGQPQHF. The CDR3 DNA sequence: TGTGCCAGCAGTCAGGACAGGGTGGGCGGTCAGCCCCAGCATTTT.

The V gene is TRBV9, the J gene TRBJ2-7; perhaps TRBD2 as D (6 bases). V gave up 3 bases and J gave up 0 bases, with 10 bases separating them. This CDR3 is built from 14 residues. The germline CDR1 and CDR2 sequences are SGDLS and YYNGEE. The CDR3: CASSGGESSYEQYF. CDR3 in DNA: TGTGCCAGCAGCGGCGGGGAGAGCTCCTACGAGCAGTACTTC. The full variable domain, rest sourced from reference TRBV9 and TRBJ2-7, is DSGVTQTPKHLITATGQRVTLRCSPRSGDLSVYWYQQSLDQGLQFLIQYYNGEERAKGNILERFSAQQFPDLHSELNLSSLELGDSALYFCASSGGESSYEQYFGPGTRLTVT.

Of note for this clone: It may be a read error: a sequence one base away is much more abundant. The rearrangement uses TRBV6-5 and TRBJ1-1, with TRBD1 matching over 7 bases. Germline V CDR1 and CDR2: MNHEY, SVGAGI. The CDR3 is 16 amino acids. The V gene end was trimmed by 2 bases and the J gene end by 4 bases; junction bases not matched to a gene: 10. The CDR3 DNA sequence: TGTGCCAGCAGTTACGTCCCTGACAGGGTCGGCACTGAAGCTTTCTTT. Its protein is CASSYVPDRVGTEAFF.

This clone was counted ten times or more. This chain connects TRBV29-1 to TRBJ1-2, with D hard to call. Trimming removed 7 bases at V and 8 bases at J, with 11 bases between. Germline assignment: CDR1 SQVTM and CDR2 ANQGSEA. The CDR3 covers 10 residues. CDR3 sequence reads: CSAGLEGYTF. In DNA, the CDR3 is TGCAGCGCCGGACTGGAAGGCTACACCTTC. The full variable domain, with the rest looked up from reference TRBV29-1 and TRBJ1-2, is SAVISQKPSRDICQRGTSLTIQCQVDSQVTMMFWYRQQPGQSLTLIATANQGSEATYESGFVIDKFPISRPNLTFSTLTVSNMSPEDSSIYLCSAGLEGYTFGSGTRLTVV.

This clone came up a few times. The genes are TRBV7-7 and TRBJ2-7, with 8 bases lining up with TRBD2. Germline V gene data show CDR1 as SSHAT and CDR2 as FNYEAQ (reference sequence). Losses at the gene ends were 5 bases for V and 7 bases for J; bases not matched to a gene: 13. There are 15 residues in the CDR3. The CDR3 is CASSPLSGRAGEQYF. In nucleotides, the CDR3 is TGTGCCAGCAGCCCTTTGTCCGGGAGGGCCGGAGAGCAGTACTTC.

The CDR3 sequence is CASLTRALTGELFF. The DNA for the CDR3 is TGTGCCAGCCTTACCAGGGCACTCACCGGGGAGCTGTTTTTT. The chain combines TRBV6-1 with TRBJ2-2, with TRBD1 as a possible D gene (5 bases). The ends were cut back, 8 bases at V and 4 bases at J, with 14 bases in the middle. Germline assignment: CDR1 MNHNS and CDR2 SASEGT. The CDR3 sequence is 14 residues long.

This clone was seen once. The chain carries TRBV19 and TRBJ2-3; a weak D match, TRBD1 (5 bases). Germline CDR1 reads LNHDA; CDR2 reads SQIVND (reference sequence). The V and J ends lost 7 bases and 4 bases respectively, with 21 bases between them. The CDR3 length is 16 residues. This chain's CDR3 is CASKKGAQTLADTQYF. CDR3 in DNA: TGTGCCAGTAAGAAAGGGGCCCAGACCTTGGCAGATACGCAGTATTTT.

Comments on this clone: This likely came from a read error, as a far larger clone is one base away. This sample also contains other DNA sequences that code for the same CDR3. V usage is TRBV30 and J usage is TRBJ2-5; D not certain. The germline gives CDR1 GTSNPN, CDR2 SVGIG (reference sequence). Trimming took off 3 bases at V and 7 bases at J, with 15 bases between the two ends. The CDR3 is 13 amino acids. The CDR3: CAWSVGLEGTQYF. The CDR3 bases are TGTGCCTGGAGCGTCGGCTTAGAAGGGACCCAGTACTTC.

In nucleotides, the CDR3 is TGTGCCCGAAAAGGGGGAGGGAACACCGGGGAGCTGTTTTTT. It specifies CARKGGGNTGELFF. This chain links TRBV19 with TRBJ2-2; D could derive from TRBD1 or TRBD2 (6 bases each). The V gene's germline CDR1 is LNHDA and CDR2 SQIVND (reference sequence). The CDR3 contains 14 residues. The germline V and J ends were trimmed by 11 bases and 1 base, with 14 bases remaining between them.

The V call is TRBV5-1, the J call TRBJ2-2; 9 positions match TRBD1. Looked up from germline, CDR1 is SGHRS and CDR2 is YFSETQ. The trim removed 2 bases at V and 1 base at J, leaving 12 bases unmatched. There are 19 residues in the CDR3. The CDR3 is CASSLRPGTGYRNTGELFF. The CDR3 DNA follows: TGCGCCAGCAGCTTACGTCCCGGGACAGGGTATAGGAACACCGGGGAGCTGTTTTTT.

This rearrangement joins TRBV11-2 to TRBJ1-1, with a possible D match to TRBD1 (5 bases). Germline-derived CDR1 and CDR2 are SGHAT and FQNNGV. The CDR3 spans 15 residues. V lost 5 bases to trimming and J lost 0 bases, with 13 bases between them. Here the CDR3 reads CASSRGTGMNTEAFF. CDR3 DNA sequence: TGTGCCAGCAGCCGCGGGACCGGGATGAACACTGAAGCTTTCTTT.

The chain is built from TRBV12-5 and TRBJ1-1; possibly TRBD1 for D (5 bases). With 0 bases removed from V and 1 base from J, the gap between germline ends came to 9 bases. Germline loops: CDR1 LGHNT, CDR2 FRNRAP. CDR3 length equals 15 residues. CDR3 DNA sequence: TGTGCTAGTGGTTTGGTAACAGGACGGAACACTGAAGCTTTCTTT. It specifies CASGLVTGRNTEAFF. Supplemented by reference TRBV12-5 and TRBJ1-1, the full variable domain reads DARVTQTPRHKVTEMGQEVTMRCQPILGHNTVFWYRQTMMQGLELLAYFRNRAPLDDSGMPKDRFSAEMPDATLATLKIQPSEPRDSAVYFCASGLVTGRNTEAFFGQGTRLTVV.

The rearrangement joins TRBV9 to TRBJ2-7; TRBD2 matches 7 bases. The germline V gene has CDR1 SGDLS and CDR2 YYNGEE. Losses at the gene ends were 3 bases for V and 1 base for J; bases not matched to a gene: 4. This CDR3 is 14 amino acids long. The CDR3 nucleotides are TGTGCCAGCAGCGGGGCTAGCGGATCCTACGAGCAGTACTTC. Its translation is CASSGASGSYEQYF.

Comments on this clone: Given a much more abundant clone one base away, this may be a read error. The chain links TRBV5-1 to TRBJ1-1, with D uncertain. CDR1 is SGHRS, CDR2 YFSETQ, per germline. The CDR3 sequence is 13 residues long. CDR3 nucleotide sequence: TGCGCCAGCAGCTTGGACCCCTCCACTGAAGCTCTCTTT. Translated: CASSLDPSTEALF.

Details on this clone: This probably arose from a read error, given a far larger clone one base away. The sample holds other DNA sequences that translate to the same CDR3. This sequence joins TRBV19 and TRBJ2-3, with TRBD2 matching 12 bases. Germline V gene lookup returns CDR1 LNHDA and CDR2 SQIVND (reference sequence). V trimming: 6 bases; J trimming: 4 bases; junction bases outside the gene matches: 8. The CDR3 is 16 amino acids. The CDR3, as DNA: TGTGCCAGTAGCAACCCTAGCGGGAGGGTGGCAGATACGCAGTATTTT. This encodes CASSNPSGRVADTQYF.

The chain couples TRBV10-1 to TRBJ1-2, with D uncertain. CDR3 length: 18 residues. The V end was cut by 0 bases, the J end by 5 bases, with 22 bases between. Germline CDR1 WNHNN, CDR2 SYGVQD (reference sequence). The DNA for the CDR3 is TGCGCCAGCAGTGAGTCGAGGGTTGCGGGCATAGGCGGGTATGGCTACACCTTC. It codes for CASSESRVAGIGGYGYTF.

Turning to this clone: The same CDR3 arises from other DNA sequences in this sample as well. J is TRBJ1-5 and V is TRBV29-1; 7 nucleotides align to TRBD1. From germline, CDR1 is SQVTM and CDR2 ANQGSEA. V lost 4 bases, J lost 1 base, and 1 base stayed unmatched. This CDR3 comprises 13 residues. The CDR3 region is CSVGQGSNQPQHF. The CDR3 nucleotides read TGCAGCGTTGGACAGGGAAGCAATCAGCCCCAGCATTTT.

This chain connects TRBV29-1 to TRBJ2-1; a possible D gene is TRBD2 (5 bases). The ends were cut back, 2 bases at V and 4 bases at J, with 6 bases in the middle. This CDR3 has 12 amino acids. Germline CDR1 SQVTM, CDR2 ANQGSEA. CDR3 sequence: CSVEWEYNEQFF. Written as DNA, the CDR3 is TGCAGCGTTGAATGGGAGTACAATGAGCAGTTCTTC.